These 8 T cell receptor beta chains were all obtained from the same sample, sequenced in a study of OX40 agonist ivuxolimab in advanced cancers. Generated by immunoSEQ multiplex PCR, the TCRdb table keeps only in-frame clones and is missing some. Altogether 20,000 to 25,000 clones are present, more than 75% being singletons, with the ten largest covering approximately 23%. The sequencing used CD4+ or CD8+ T cells sorted from blood, collected in a trial of the OX40 agonist ivuxolimab. Source of these receptors: an adult with an advanced solid tumor such as melanoma, head and neck, liver or kidney cancer.

CDR3 loop: CASSVGGNYGYTF. The CDR3 DNA follows: TGTGCCAGCAGCGTAGGGGGTAACTATGGCTACACCTTC. This chain links TRBV9 with TRBJ1-2; D is uncertain. The germline V gene encodes CDR1 SGDLS and CDR2 YYNGEE. The germline V and J ends were trimmed by 0 bases and 1 base, with 4 bases remaining between them. The CDR3 covers 13 residues.

The J gene is TRBJ2-3, the V gene TRBV7-3; 11 nucleotides agree with TRBD2. The CDR3 runs to 18 residues. Germline CDR1 reads SGHTA; CDR2 reads FQGTGA. V lost 1 base, J lost 0 bases, and 6 bases stayed unmatched. CDR3 DNA sequence: TGTGCCAGCAGCTTAATGGCTAGCGGGGGGTCTAGCACAGATACGCAGTATTTT. Protein sequence: CASSLMASGGSSTDTQYF.

The chain carries TRBV6-1 and TRBJ2-7; D may be TRBD1 or TRBD2 (6 bases each). The length of the CDR3 is 14 residues. Trimming stripped 4 bases from V and 2 bases from J, with 12 bases between. The germline V gene has CDR1 MNHNS and CDR2 SASEGT. The CDR3 sequence is CASSARGDAYEQYF. CDR3 sequence (DNA): TGTGCCAGCAGTGCGAGGGGGGACGCCTACGAGCAGTACTTC.

The chain couples TRBV29-1 to TRBJ2-2; D uncertain. The CDR3 loop spans 11 amino acids. Germline CDR1 is SQVTM and CDR2 is ANQGSEA. V lost 4 bases and J lost 5, with 5 bases in between. This chain's CDR3 is CSVVGTGELFF. In nucleotides, the CDR3 is TGCAGCGTTGTGGGGACCGGGGAGCTGTTTTTT.

The chain joins TRBV20-1 to TRBJ1-2; D is possibly TRBD1 (6 bases). The V gene's germline CDR1 is DFQATT and CDR2 SNEGSKA (reference sequence). CDR3 size: 11 residues. Trimming removed 6 bases from V and 10 bases from J, with 15 bases in between. This CDR3 reads CSAPTTGLYTF. Here the CDR3 DNA reads TGCAGTGCACCAACGACAGGACTCTACACCTTC.

In its sample, this clone was seen a few times. V usage is TRBV29-1 and J usage is TRBJ1-2; D ambiguous. V lost 6 bases to trimming and J lost 5 bases, with 7 bases between them. CDR3 length: 10 residues. Per the germline V gene, CDR1 is SQVTM and CDR2 is ANQGSEA. For the CDR3, the DNA is TGCAGCGTGACGGCGTATGGCTACACCTTC. It is translated as CSVTAYGYTF.

V usage is TRBV27 and J usage is TRBJ1-3; TRBD1 might be the D (5 bases). CDR1 MNHEY and CDR2 SMNVEV come from the germline V gene (reference sequence). V gave up 4 bases and J gave up 0 bases, with 22 bases separating them. The length of the CDR3 is 19 residues. The CDR3 spells CASSSSSDIFQSSGNTIYF. CDR3 DNA sequence: TGTGCCAGCAGTTCCTCGTCGGACATCTTCCAGAGCTCTGGAAACACCATATATTTT.

CDR3 region: CASSPWTSGGTDTQYF. CDR3 nucleotide sequence: TGTGCCAGCAGCCCCTGGACCTCGGGGGGCACAGATACGCAGTATTTT. The chain couples TRBV5-6 to TRBJ2-3; D might be TRBD2 (6 bases). The V and J ends lost 4 bases and 1 base respectively, with 16 bases between them. There are 16 residues in the CDR3. The V gene's germline CDR1 is SGHDT and CDR2 YYEEEE.